The present TCR beta chain was sequenced within a study of shared clonotypes between healthy human individuals. CD45RO-negative, CCR7-selected cells formed the naive CD8 fraction, which excluded terminally differentiated effector memory CD45RA+ cells. General study findings and limits: Researchers sampled only blood; tissue repertoires likely differ. It was expected that sequencing depth would affect clonotype sharing among donors.

Germline V gene sequence: CDR1 MNHEY, CDR2 SVGAGI. This CDR3 is 14 amino acids long. The ends lost 2 bases at V and 6 bases at J; junction bases unmatched: 6. As to this clone: Antigen specificity is unknown.

Researchers ran the assay at a deep level. In replicate PCRs of sorted subsets, approximately 210 ng DNA, approximately 32,000 T cell genomes, was used. Data came from immunoSEQ multiplex PCR; TCRdb stores just in-frame clones and leaves some out. The data hold some 2.1 million clones, with roughly 94% observed a single time. Input material: naive CD8+ T cells sorted from blood. The TCR sequence derives from a man aged 18 to 35 in good health. The chain uses TRBV6-5 and TRBJ2-7; TRBD1 matches 8 bases. DNA of the CDR3: TGTGCCAGCAGTTACGGCGGACAGGGAGCCGAGCAGTACTTC. This encodes CASSYGGQGAEQYF.